The entry that follows covers one T cell receptor beta chain sequence. This sample was included in a study of regulatory T cells in long-lasting Graves disease. Noted time point: newly diagnosed GD, antithyroid drugs for less than 3 months. Extracted RNA from PBMCs served as the source of the TCR library. Building the TCR beta libraries relied on iRepertoire HTBI primers, and CDR3 regions underwent Arm-PCR. TCRdb re-analysed the multiplex PCR reads in MiXCR, keeping a single row per CDR3 protein. Altogether just over 600,000 distinct CDR3 sequences are present, around 15% being singletons, with the ten largest covering around 19%. The CDR3 sequence is 16 residues long. The germline V gene encodes CDR1 MNHEY and CDR2 SVGEGT. Trimming took 2 bases from V and 3 from J, leaving 14 bases between them. This sample also belongs to another study, concerning T cells in Graves' hyperthyroidism and ophthalmopathy. From that study: During a first-round RT-PCR of the TCR CDR3, the HTBI primer set was used.

This chain uses TRBV6-2 or TRBV6-3 with TRBJ1-5, with unresolved D. The material was peripheral blood mononuclear cells (PBMCs), obtained at new diagnosis, from a patient treated with antithyroid drugs. The receptor was derived from a woman aged 30 to 39 with Graves disease. The CDR3 spells CASSYIRNSFNQPQHF. DNA of the CDR3: TGTGCCAGCAGTTACATCAGGAACAGTTTCAATCAGCCCCAGCATTTT.